These 27 T cell receptor beta chains were all obtained from the same sample, sequenced in a study of metastatic and nonmetastatic thyroid tumors. Before thyroid surgery, none of the patients had received any treatment. TCRdb used MiXCR to call clones anew from the PCR reads. The sample has approximately 74,000 clones; 14% are singletons. The sample consisted of blood. These receptors originate from a male donor with papillary thyroid cancer or a benign thyroid nodule (not recorded which). Some clones in this sample may be carry-over from other donors' samples.

This clone has a count of ten or more. The chain combines TRBV18 with TRBJ1-3; possible D gene TRBD1, 6 bases. V was trimmed by 3 bases and J by 0 bases, leaving 12 bases between them. This CDR3 is built from 16 residues. The V gene's germline CDR1 is KGHSH and CDR2 LQKENI. Here the CDR3 DNA reads TGTGCCAGCTCACCCGGACAGACCAGCTCTGGAAACACCATATATTTT. This gives the protein CASSPGQTSSGNTIYF.

The chain carries TRBV5-1 and TRBJ2-7; 11 nucleotides align to TRBD2. The CDR3 extends over 16 amino acids. J was trimmed by 7 bases and V by 6 bases; bases with no gene match: 15. Germline V gives CDR1 SGHRS, CDR2 YFSETQ. The DNA of the CDR3 is TGCGCCAGCAACACGGGACTAGCGGTTCACCGGTGGGAGCAGTACTTC. Protein: CASNTGLAVHRWEQYF. The full variable domain, completed using reference TRBV5-1 and TRBJ2-7, is KAGVTQTPRYLIKTRGQQVTLSCSPISGHRSVSWYQQTPGQGLQFLFEYFSETQRNKGNFPGRFSGRQFSNSRSEMNVSTLELGDSALYLCASNTGLAVHRWEQYFGPGTRLTVT.

This clone was seen many times. The rearrangement uses TRBV19 and TRBJ2-7; 7 bases agree with TRBD1. Germline trimming cut 8 bases from V and 1 base from J; bases unmatched to any gene: 5. From germline, CDR1 is LNHDA and CDR2 SQIVND (reference sequence). The CDR3 contains 13 residues. This chain's CDR3 is CASARDRSYEQYF. The CDR3 nucleotides read TGTGCCAGTGCCCGGGACAGATCCTACGAGCAGTACTTC.

This clone showed up many times. The V gene is TRBV25-1, the J gene TRBJ2-3; D ambiguous. With 1 base removed from V and 9 bases from J, the gap between germline ends came to 11 bases. Germline V CDR1 and CDR2: MGHDK, SYGVNS. This CDR3 contains 13 residues. CDR3 sequence (DNA): TGTGCCAGCAGTGAATTGGCTTTCGGCACGCAGTATTTT. The encoded protein is CASSELAFGTQYF.

This clone was detected many times. V and J are TRBV28 and TRBJ1-3; D unresolved. Between the trimmed V and J ends, which lost 9 bases and 1 base, there was a span of 10 bases. Germline-derived CDR1 and CDR2 are MDHEN and SYDVKM. The CDR3 loop spans 13 amino acids. The CDR3 sequence: CASFLGSGNTIYF. The CDR3 DNA is TGTGCCAGTTTTTTGGGGTCTGGAAACACCATATATTTT. The whole variable domain, remainder taken from reference TRBV28 and TRBJ1-3, is DVKVTQSSRYLVKRTGEKVFLECVQDMDHENMFWYRQDPGLGLRLIYFSYDVKMKEKGDIPEGYSVSREKKERFSLILESASTNQTSMYLCASFLGSGNTIYFGEGSWLTVV.

In DNA, the CDR3 is TGTGCTAGTGGTCCGCGAGGGGACAGGGGTGGCTACACCTTC. Translating gives CASGPRGDRGGYTF. V gene TRBV12-5 combines with J gene TRBJ1-2, with TRBD1 identical over 10 bases. The germline V gene has CDR1 LGHNT and CDR2 FRNRAP. J gave up 7 bases and V 5 bases, and 7 bases lay outside the gene matches. The CDR3 loop spans 14 amino acids.

Many counts were recorded for this clone. The chain uses TRBV24-1 and TRBJ1-1, with D maybe TRBD1 (6 bases). The V and J ends lost 0 bases and 3 bases respectively, with 13 bases between them. CDR1 and CDR2 (germline): KGHDR, SFDVKD. The CDR3 extends over 16 amino acids. The CDR3: CATSDLQEGGDTEAFF. The CDR3 DNA reads as TGTGCCACCAGTGATTTGCAGGAGGGGGGGGACACTGAAGCTTTCTTT.

This clone was counted many times. The chain is built from TRBV24-1 and TRBJ1-3; no clear D. The germline V gene encodes CDR1 KGHDR and CDR2 SFDVKD. The V and J ends lost 2 bases and 0 bases respectively, with 7 bases between them. There are 15 residues in the CDR3. The CDR3 DNA is TGTGCCACCAGTGATTCCCGAGGCTCTGGAAACACCATATATTTT. Encoded protein: CATSDSRGSGNTIYF.

Concerning this clone: One base away lies a much larger clone, so this may be a sequencing read error. V is TRBV9 and J is TRBJ2-5; 7 bases are a match to TRBD1. The germline CDR1 and CDR2 sequences are SGDLS and YYNGEE. The CDR3 has 13 amino acids. Written as DNA, the CDR3 is TGTGCCAGCAGCCCTCGACAGGGAGAGAGCCAGTACTTC. This sequence encodes CASSPRQGESQYF.

The rearrangement links TRBV20-1 to TRBJ2-5, with 7 bases aligning to TRBD1. J lost 4 bases, V lost 3 bases, and 11 bases had no gene match. The CDR3 length is 15 residues. Germline values: CDR1 DFQATT, CDR2 SNEGSKA (reference sequence). CDR3 DNA: TGCAGTGCTAGTAACCCACAGACAGGGCGAGAGACCCAGTACTTC. Its translation: CSASNPQTGRETQYF.

This clone was counted only a few times. The V call is TRBV2, the J call TRBJ2-7; TRBD1 aligns across 8 bases. Germline V lookup: CDR1 SNHLY, CDR2 FYNNEI. The V and J ends lost 11 bases and 3 bases, in that order; junction bases with no gene match: 12. This CDR3 has 14 residues. The CDR3 loop is CAGQMQGAYYEQYF. CDR3 sequence (DNA): TGTGCCGGCCAAATGCAGGGGGCGTACTACGAGCAGTACTTC.

This clone has just a few counts. This may come from a read error, since a much larger clone is one base off. The chain uses TRBV7-6 and TRBJ2-3; 7 bases align to TRBD2. CDR1 and CDR2 (germline): SGHVS, FNYEAQ. Trimming took 2 bases from V and 7 from J; bases not matched to a gene: 12. There are 16 residues in the CDR3. CDR3 region: CASSLSMAGAAYTQYF. Written as DNA, the CDR3 is TGTGCCAGCAGCTTAAGTATGGCGGGAGCTGCATATACGCAGTATTTT.

The chain combines TRBV20-1 with TRBJ1-1, with 10 bases aligning to TRBD1. Germline CDR1 and CDR2: DFQATT and SNEGSKA (reference sequence). The CDR3 sequence is 15 residues long. J lost 6 bases, V lost 2 bases, and 9 bases had no gene match. The CDR3 DNA reads as TGCAGTGCTAGACGGACAGGGGGTGGTGGGGCTGAAGCTTTCTTT. Protein: CSARRTGGGGAEAFF.

There are a few counts of this clone. V is TRBV6-1 and J is TRBJ2-7, with a tentative D call TRBD1 (6 bases). This CDR3 has 13 amino acids. CDR1 and CDR2 (germline): MNHNS, SASEGT. Trimming left V 7 bases short and J 3 bases short, with 13 bases between. The CDR3 coding sequence is TGTGCCAGCATTGATGGACAGCTCTACGAGCAGTACTTC. The encoded protein is CASIDGQLYEQYF.

This clone has at least ten counts. The V call is TRBV25-1, the J call TRBJ1-1, with TRBD1 matching 8 bases. In germline, CDR1 is MGHDK, CDR2 SYGVNS. V dropped 4 bases and J dropped 4; count of bases not matched to a gene: 5. CDR3 length: 14 residues. The CDR3 coding sequence is TGTGCCAGCAGTGCCACTACAGGGGGCACTGAAGCTTTCTTT. Translation gives CASSATTGGTEAFF.

This clone was detected only a few times. One junction end does not reproduce the germline sequence, and a read error may be involved. CDR3 DNA sequence: TGTGCCAGCAGTTTCCGGGAGTGGGATGAAAAACTGTTTTTC. Its translation: CASSFREWDEKLFF. The chain has TRBV12-3 or TRBV12-4 and TRBJ1-4, with no clear D. The CDR3 extends over 14 amino acids.

This clone was seen at least ten times. CDR3 residues: CASSSRLAGVLSYNEQFF. In DNA form, the CDR3 reads TGTGCCAGCAGTTCAAGACTAGCGGGAGTTTTATCCTACAATGAGCAGTTCTTC. V gene TRBV6-2 or TRBV6-3 combines with J gene TRBJ2-1, with 12 bases aligning to TRBD2. The germline V gene has CDR1 MNHEY and CDR2 SVGEGT. The junction had 8 bases not matched to a gene; V was cut back by 4 bases and J by 1 base. This CDR3 has 18 amino acids.

A few counts support this clone. The rearrangement uses TRBV2 and TRBJ2-7; TRBD2 agrees at 10 bases. Germline CDR1 and CDR2: SNHLY and FYNNEI. The CDR3 covers 13 residues. J lost 9 bases, V lost 4 bases, and 6 bases had no gene match. The CDR3 bases are TGTGCCAGCAGTGTTACTAGCGGGATGTTGCAGTACGTC. This translates into CASSVTSGMLQYV.

This clone has a handful of counts. The V and J genes are TRBV6-1 and TRBJ1-5; a possible D gene is TRBD1 (5 bases). The CDR3 covers 13 residues. The ends were cut back, 7 bases at V and 13 bases at J, with 20 bases in the middle. The germline gives CDR1 MNHNS, CDR2 SASEGT. CDR3 bases: TGTGCCAGCATACGACGGTTAGGGGCCTTTCAGCATTTT. It encodes CASIRRLGAFQHF.

This clone showed up many times. CDR3 residues: CASSEEVLGAGANVLTF. CDR3 nucleotide sequence: TGTGCCAGCAGTGAAGAGGTTTTGGGAGCGGGGGCCAACGTCCTGACTTTC. The V and J genes are TRBV2 and TRBJ2-6, with a possible D match to TRBD2 (5 bases). This CDR3 has 17 amino acids. Trimming removed 1 base at V and 4 bases at J, with 14 bases between. Germline V gives CDR1 SNHLY, CDR2 FYNNEI.

This clone showed up just a few times. The chain carries TRBV4-1 and TRBJ2-1; D uncertain. The CDR3 is 15 residues long. Germline assignment: CDR1 MGHRA and CDR2 YSYEKL. Deletions cut 4 bases from V and 0 bases from J, with 10 bases between. The CDR3 loop reads CASSPSISSYNEQFF. CDR3 nucleotides: TGCGCCAGCAGCCCATCGATCAGCTCCTACAATGAGCAGTTCTTC.

Ten or more counts support this clone. The chain employs TRBV28 and TRBJ2-7; TRBD2 agrees at 8 bases. The CDR3 runs to 15 residues. After removal of 5 bases from V and 6 bases from J, the junction contained 12 bases not matched to a gene. The germline CDR1 and CDR2 sequences are MDHEN and SYDVKM. The CDR3 DNA follows: TGTGCCAGCAGTCTTCGAGAAAGCGGGAGAGGCGAGCAGTACGTC. This translates into CASSLRESGRGEQYV.

V is TRBV5-3 and J is TRBJ1-2; D gene uncertain. TRBV5-3 has ORF status, its function being uncertain. V was cut by 8 bases and J by 8 bases, with 16 bases left in between. The CDR3 spans 12 residues. CDR3 sequence: CASSSGHLGYTF. The CDR3, as DNA: TGTGCCAGCAGTTCCGGGCATCTCGGCTACACCTTC.

The chain couples TRBV20-1 to TRBJ1-1, with unresolved D. This CDR3 is built from 14 residues. CDR1 is DFQATT, CDR2 SNEGSKA, per germline (reference sequence). Trimming stripped 6 bases from V and 3 bases from J, with 17 bases between. In nucleotides, the CDR3 is TGCAGTGCACCCAACCCCCTCGGTGACACTGAAGCTTTCTTT. Translation gives CSAPNPLGDTEAFF.

The CDR3 here is CASSEVVYTEAFF. CDR3 sequence (DNA): TGTGCCAGCAGTGAAGTGGTGTACACTGAAGCTTTCTTT. This sequence joins TRBV2 and TRBJ1-1; D is undetermined. Germline assignment: CDR1 SNHLY and CDR2 FYNNEI. The CDR3 has 13 residues. The V and J ends lost 1 base and 3 bases respectively, with 6 bases between them.

This clone was counted at least ten times. The CDR3 sequence is CASSPTSFEQFF. CDR3 nucleotides: TGTGCCAGCTCACCAACTAGCTTTGAGCAGTTCTTC. The chain combines TRBV18 with TRBJ2-1; D might be TRBD2 (6 bases). The length of the CDR3 is 12 residues. The germline V and J ends were trimmed by 2 bases and 9 bases, with 8 bases remaining between them. Germline values: CDR1 KGHSH, CDR2 LQKENI.

This clone was detected many times. Compared with germline, one end of the junction differs, possibly owing to a read error. The genes are TRBV7-9 and TRBJ1-3; 7 nucleotides match TRBD1. The CDR3 has 17 amino acids. Germline lookup yields CDR1 SEHNR and CDR2 FQNEAQ (reference sequence). DNA of the CDR3: TGTGCCAGCAGCTTGGGGGAGACAGGGACCTCTGGAAACATCATATATTTT. This encodes CASSLGETGTSGNIIYF.